This T cell receptor beta chain was identified in a study of blood T cell repertoires in COVID-19. At the level of the study: Acute-phase and convalescent COVID-19 samples originated in the United States, Italy and Spain.

This clone was counted a single time. Method: immunoSEQ multiplex PCR; TCRdb's copy keeps in-frame clones and lacks some. Of roughly 200,000 clones listed, 86% are singletons. Trimming took 3 bases from V and 5 from J; bases not matched to a gene: 8. There are 16 residues in the CDR3. From germline, CDR1 is MDHEN and CDR2 SYDVKM. The source of this sequence is a man aged 35-49 years with acute COVID-19. The rearrangement uses TRBV28 and TRBJ2-2; 8 bases line up with TRBD1. Material for sequencing was PBMCs or T cells enriched from blood (not recorded which). The CDR3 protein is CASSFRTGMITGELFF. The CDR3 bases are TGTGCCAGCAGTTTTAGGACAGGGATGATAACCGGGGAGCTGTTTTTT. Drawing the rest from reference TRBV28 and TRBJ2-2, the complete variable domain is DVKVTQSSRYLVKRTGEKVFLECVQDMDHENMFWYRQDPGLGLRLIYFSYDVKMKEKGDIPEGYSVSREKKERFSLILESASTNQTSMYLCASSFRTGMITGELFFGEGSRLTVL.